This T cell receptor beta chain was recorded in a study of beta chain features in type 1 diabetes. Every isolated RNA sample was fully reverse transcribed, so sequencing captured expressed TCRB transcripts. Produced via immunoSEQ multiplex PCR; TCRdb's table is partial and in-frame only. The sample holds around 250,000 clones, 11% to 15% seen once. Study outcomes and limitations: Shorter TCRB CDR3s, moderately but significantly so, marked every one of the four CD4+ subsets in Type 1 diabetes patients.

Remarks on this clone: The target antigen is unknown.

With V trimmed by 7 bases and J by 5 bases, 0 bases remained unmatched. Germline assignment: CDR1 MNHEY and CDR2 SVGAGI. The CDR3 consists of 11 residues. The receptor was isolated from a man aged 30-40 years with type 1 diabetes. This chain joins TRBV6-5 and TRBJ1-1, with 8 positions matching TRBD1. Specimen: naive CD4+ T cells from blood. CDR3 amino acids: CASNRGTEAFF. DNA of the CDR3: TGTGCCAGCAACAGGGGGACTGAAGCTTTCTTT.